These T cell receptor beta chains were read from a single sample in a study of OX40 agonist ivuxolimab in advanced cancers. Data came from immunoSEQ multiplex PCR; TCRdb stores just in-frame clones and leaves some out. The repertoire holds approximately 90,000 clones, with about 90% as singletons. This specimen was CD4+ or CD8+ T cells sorted from blood, taken in a trial of the OX40 agonist ivuxolimab. These TCRs come from an adult with an advanced solid tumor such as melanoma, head and neck, liver or kidney cancer. The CDR3 runs from the conserved cysteine through the conserved F or W. A D gene is named only where the DNA matches it firmly.

J: TRBJ1-1
length: 14
V: TRBV19
D: .
CDR3: CASRRQSGSTEAFF
DNA: TGTGCCAGTAGGCGGCAGAGTGGGAGCACTGAAGCTTTCTTT

J: TRBJ1-1
length: 14
V: TRBV7-2
D: .
CDR3: CASSLAGVSTEAFF
DNA: TGTGCCAGCAGCTTAGCAGGGGTTTCCACTGAAGCTTTCTTT

J: TRBJ1-3
length: 13
V: TRBV6-1
D: .
CDR3: CASSEGNGNTIYF
DNA: TGTGCCAGCAGTGAGGGAAACGGAAACACCATATATTTT

J: TRBJ1-1
length: 17
V: TRBV10-3
D: TRBD1
CDR3: CAIKDKRDSGANTEAFF
DNA: TGTGCCATCAAGGACAAGAGGGACAGCGGGGCGAACACTGAAGCTTTCTTT

J: TRBJ2-1
length: 15
V: TRBV15
D: TRBD1
CDR3: CATSRGDRGANEQFF
DNA: TGTGCCACCAGCAGAGGGGACAGGGGTGCCAATGAGCAGTTCTTC

J: TRBJ2-1
length: 15
V: TRBV28
D: TRBD2
CDR3: CASSFGPGGNNEQFF
DNA: TGTGCCAGCAGTTTCGGGCCGGGGGGGAATAATGAGCAGTTCTTC

J: TRBJ1-6
length: 16
V: TRBV6-1
D: .
CDR3: CASSAYRSSYNSPLHF
DNA: TGTGCCAGCAGTGCATACAGGAGCTCCTATAATTCACCCCTCCACTTT

J: TRBJ2-3
length: 13
V: TRBV7-2
D: .
CDR3: CASSSRPGDTQYF
DNA: TGTGCCAGCAGCTCACGTCCTGGGGATACGCAGTATTTT

J: TRBJ1-6
length: 13
V: TRBV6-5
D: .
CDR3: CASSYSTASIVHF
DNA: TGTGCCAGCAGTTACTCTACAGCTTCGATAGTCCACTTT

J: TRBJ2-1
length: 14
V: TRBV6-1
D: .
CDR3: CASSTTASYNEQFF
DNA: TGTGCCAGCAGTACGACAGCGTCCTACAATGAGCAGTTCTTC

J: TRBJ2-3
length: 16
V: TRBV18
D: .
CDR3: CASSPPEGGLADTQYF
DNA: TGTGCCAGCTCACCACCCGAGGGGGGGCTTGCAGATACGCAGTATTTT

J: TRBJ2-2
length: 14
V: TRBV2
D: .
CDR3: CASREGSNTGELFF
DNA: TGTGCCAGCAGGGAGGGATCGAACACCGGGGAGCTGTTTTTT

J: TRBJ2-2
length: 15
V: TRBV10-3
D: .
CDR3: CAISEAVAGQRELFF
DNA: TGTGCCATCAGTGAAGCCGTCGCGGGACAGAGGGAGCTGTTTTTT

J: TRBJ2-1
length: 12
V: TRBV30
D: TRBD2
CDR3: CAWRTGGAEQFF
DNA: TGTGCCTGGAGAACGGGGGGGGCTGAGCAGTTCTTC